The rows below give T cell receptor beta chains drawn from one sample of a study of cytomegalovirus exposure and HLA in healthy donors. Sequencing used immunoSEQ multiplex PCR; TCRdb keeps in-frame clones, though not all of them. This table has more than 150,000 clones, approximately 81% appearing once. Sequenced sample: PBMCs. The receptors derive from a man aged 45-60 years in good health and CMV-seropositive. Both conserved end residues are part of each CDR3. A D gene is named only where the DNA matches it firmly. Not every row has a clone size; where given, it reads once, few, many or a size class.

V gene	clone size	D gene	J gene	CDR3 DNA	CDR3 protein
TRBV28	.	TRBD1	TRBJ1-1	TGTGCCAGCAGTCCCAGACAGGGACTTGAAGCTTTCTTT	CASSPRQGLEAFF
TRBV18	.	TRBD1	TRBJ1-2	TGTGCCAGCTCACAACTCGACAAGGGGGCTGAAGGCTACACCTTC	CASSQLDKGAEGYTF
TRBV11-2	few	.	TRBJ1-5	TGTGCCAGCAGCTTAGATCTAGGAGGAAAACAGCCCCAGCATTTT	CASSLDLGGKQPQHF
TRBV4-3	.	.	TRBJ1-2	TGCGCCAGCAGCCAAGAGGGGGGGCTAAACGGCTACACCTTC	CASSQEGGLNGYTF
TRBV5-1	.	.	TRBJ2-2	TGCGCCAGCAGCTTGGGACTAGAAGGATCCGGGGAGCTGTTTTTT	CASSLGLEGSGELFF
TRBV6-5	.	TRBD2	TRBJ2-3	TGTGCCAGCTTAGCGGGAGGCACAGATACGCAGTATTTT	CASLAGGTDTQYF
TRBV15	.	TRBD2	TRBJ2-1	TGTGCCACCAGAGGGCGGGGGGTAAATGAGCAGTTCTTC	CATRGRGVNEQFF
TRBV19	.	TRBD1	TRBJ1-1	TGTGCCAGTAGTACTAGACAGGGGCGGGACACTGAAGCTTTCTTT	CASSTRQGRDTEAFF
TRBV7-9	.	.	TRBJ2-1	TGTTCCCAAGGAGGCTCCTACAATGAGCAGTTCTTC	CSQGGSYNEQFF
TRBV18	.	TRBD1	TRBJ1-5	TGTGCCAGCTCACGGACAGGACTCGGCAATCAGCCCCAGCATTTT	CASSRTGLGNQPQHF
TRBV27	.	.	TRBJ1-1	TGTGCCAGCAGACCCTGGAGGAACACTGAAGCTTTCTTT	CASRPWRNTEAFF
TRBV11-2	few	.	TRBJ2-5	TGTGCCAGCAGCCCGTACCAAGAGACCCAGTACTTC	CASSPYQETQYF
TRBV7-8	.	.	TRBJ2-7	TGTGCCAGCAGCTTACTTGAGGCCTCCTACGAGCAGTACTTC	CASSLLEASYEQYF
TRBV6-5	.	TRBD1	TRBJ1-1	TGTGCCAGCAGTATGACAGGGCGCACTGAAGCTTTCTTT	CASSMTGRTEAFF
TRBV7-2	.	TRBD2	TRBJ2-3	TGTGCCAGCAGCTTGACTAGCGGGGGGGTACAGTATTTT	CASSLTSGGVQYF
TRBV6-5	.	TRBD2	TRBJ2-7	TGTGCCAGCAGTCGGACTAGCGCCTACGAGCAGTACTTC	CASSRTSAYEQYF
TRBV6-1	.	TRBD1	TRBJ2-7	TGTGCCAGCAGACTCCGGACAGGGGGCTACGAGCAGTACTTC	CASRLRTGGYEQYF
TRBV7-9	.	.	TRBJ1-2	TGTGCCAGCAGCTTTGGGACTCTAAAGGGCTACACCTTC	CASSFGTLKGYTF
TRBV5-6	.	TRBD2	TRBJ2-2	TGTGCCAGCAGCTTGGTGTTAGCGGGAGGGCCCTCCGTGACCGGGGAGCTGTTTTTT	CASSLVLAGGPSVTGELFF
TRBV2	.	.	TRBJ1-1	TGTGCCAGCAGTGATTCCGACACTGAAGCTTTCTTT	CASSDSDTEAFF
TRBV4-2	.	TRBD2	TRBJ2-7	TGTGCCAGCAGCCAATCGGAGGGACTATACTACGAGCAGTACTTC	CASSQSEGLYYEQYF
TRBV27	.	.	TRBJ2-2	TGTGCCAGCAGTCTTCGACAGGCGGCCGGGGAGCTGTTTTTT	CASSLRQAAGELFF
TRBV5-4	once	TRBD1	TRBJ1-3	TGTGCCAGCAGCCGGACAGGGGTAAACACCATATATTTT	CASSRTGVNTIYF
TRBV5-1	.	TRBD2	TRBJ2-1	TGCGCCGTCCACACCTCCCAATGGGGACTAGCGGGAGAGAGGCATTCCTACAATGAGCAGTTCTTC	CAVHTSQWGLAGERHSYNEQFF
TRBV11-3	.	.	TRBJ2-1	TGTGCCAGCAGCTTAGACGGGGGTTCCTACAATGAGCAGTTCTTC	CASSLDGGSYNEQFF
TRBV28	.	TRBD2	TRBJ2-1	TGTGCCAGCATGACGGGAGGGAGGGCCGGGGAGCAGTTCTTC	CASMTGGRAGEQFF
TRBV11-2	once	TRBD2	TRBJ2-7	TGTGCCAGCAGCTTAGACCTAGCGGACTACGAGCAGTACTTC	CASSLDLADYEQYF
TRBV4-2	.	.	TRBJ2-3	TGTGCCAGCAGCCAAGATTTAGGGGCCACAGATACGCAGTATTTT	CASSQDLGATDTQYF
TRBV4-1	.	.	TRBJ1-2	TGCGCCAGCATAACGAACAGACGGGAGATTTTGTATGGCTACACCTTC	CASITNRREILYGYTF
TRBV28	once	.	TRBJ1-2	TGTGCCAGCAGTTTGCCAGCGTCTTACTATGGCTACACCTTC	CASSLPASYYGYTF
TRBV11-2	.	TRBD1	TRBJ2-7	TGTGCCAGCAGCGGGACAGGGTACGAGCAGTACTTC	CASSGTGYEQYF
TRBV6-5	few	.	TRBJ2-7	TGTGCCAGCAGTTCCTTCTCCTACGAGCAGTACTTC	CASSSFSYEQYF
TRBV5-1	.	TRBD2	TRBJ2-7	TGCGCCAGCAGCTTGGATGGGACTAGCGGGGGGGCCGAGCAGTACTTC	CASSLDGTSGGAEQYF
TRBV10-3	few	.	TRBJ2-7	TGTGCCATCAGTGAGAGTCAGGTGCCTTCCTACGAGCAGTACTTC	CAISESQVPSYEQYF
TRBV9	once	.	TRBJ2-7	TGTGCCAGCAGCCCAGGCGGGGTCCACGAGCAGTACTTC	CASSPGGVHEQYF
TRBV5-1	.	TRBD2	TRBJ2-3	TGCGCCAGCAGCTTGGGACTAGCGGGGAGCACAGATACGCAGTATTTT	CASSLGLAGSTDTQYF
TRBV27	.	TRBD2	TRBJ2-7	TGTGCCAGCAGTCTCGGCGGGAGACTGTACGAGCAGTACTTC	CASSLGGRLYEQYF
TRBV5-5	.	.	TRBJ1-5	TGTGCCAGCAGCTTGGAAGGCGGCTATAGCAATCAGCCCCAGCATTTT	CASSLEGGYSNQPQHF
TRBV6-6	.	.	TRBJ2-6	TGTGCCAGCAGTTACGACACCGTCTCTGGGGCCAACGTCCTGACTTTC	CASSYDTVSGANVLTF
TRBV11-2	.	.	TRBJ2-6	TGTGCCAGCAGCTTAGGTATTCCCTCTCCTGGGGCCAACGTCCTGACTTTC	CASSLGIPSPGANVLTF
TRBV4-1	few	TRBD1	TRBJ2-1	TGCGCCAGCAGCCAAGGCCTTTCAGGGGGCGGTAGCAATGAGCAGTTCTTC	CASSQGLSGGGSNEQFF
TRBV2	.	TRBD1	TRBJ1-1	TGTGCCGGGGGACAGGAGCGAAACACTGAAGCTTTCTTT	CAGGQERNTEAFF
TRBV7-9	few	.	TRBJ2-7	TGTGCCAGCAGCTTGTCGGGTTCCGAGCAGTACTTC	CASSLSGSEQYF
TRBV30	few	.	TRBJ2-7	TGTGCCTGGACGAGGTCTAGCGTGGGAGCCTACGAGCAGTACTTC	CAWTRSSVGAYEQYF
TRBV6-5	once	.	TRBJ1-5	TGTGCCAGCAGCCTCTACGGCAATCAGCCCCAGCATTTT	CASSLYGNQPQHF
TRBV7-3	few	.	TRBJ2-2	TGTGCCAGCAGCTTAAGCCTAGCGCAGAACACCGGGGAGCTGTTTTTT	CASSLSLAQNTGELFF
TRBV6-5	.	TRBD2	TRBJ2-7	TGTGCCAGCTGGGACTATAGCGAGCAGTACTTC	CASWDYSEQYF
TRBV6-1	.	.	TRBJ2-1	TGTGCCAGCAGTGTTCTTGGGGCGCGAGTCTTC	CASSVLGARVF
TRBV11-3	.	.	TRBJ2-7	TGTGCCAGCAGCCCTACTTCTAGCGCTAGTTCCTACGAGCAGTACTTC	CASSPTSSASSYEQYF
TRBV4-2	.	TRBD1	TRBJ2-7	TGTGCCAGCAGCCGCGGGACAGGGGCCTACGAGCAGTACTTC	CASSRGTGAYEQYF
TRBV7-3	.	.	TRBJ1-1	TGTGCCAGCAGCTTAACAGGAGGAACGGCTGAAGCTTTCTTT	CASSLTGGTAEAFF
TRBV2	.	.	TRBJ2-7	TGTGCCAGCACGGGAGAAGTAAACGAGCAGTACTTC	CASTGEVNEQYF
TRBV28	.	TRBD1	TRBJ1-5	TGTGCCAGCAGTTCCAGGACAGGGGTGCAGCCCCAGCATTTT	CASSSRTGVQPQHF
TRBV2	few	TRBD1	TRBJ1-5	TGTGCCAGCAGTTCGGACAGGGGCGATAATCAGCCCCAGCATTTT	CASSSDRGDNQPQHF
TRBV5-1	.	.	TRBJ1-2	TGCGCCAGCAGCCCCCAGGTCAACTATGGCTACACCTTC	CASSPQVNYGYTF